In its sample, the clone carrying this TCR beta chain was seen once. These data come from a study of OX40 agonist ivuxolimab in advanced cancers. Clones were sequenced by immunoSEQ multiplex PCR, and TCRdb holds only the in-frame ones, with some missing. The sample shows fewer than 85,000 clones, 92% of them seen only once. The CDR3 length is 14 residues. V trimming: 2 bases; J trimming: 3 bases; junction bases outside the gene matches: 1. Germline loops: CDR1 MRHNA, CDR2 SNTAGT. Source: CD4+ or CD8+ T cells sorted from blood, taken in a trial of the OX40 agonist ivuxolimab. The J gene is TRBJ2-7, the V gene TRBV6-4; TRBD2 aligns across 10 bases. The receptor comes from an adult with an advanced solid tumor such as melanoma, head and neck, liver or kidney cancer. CDR3 nucleotides: TGTGCCAGCAGTGACCTAGCGGGGGACTACGAGCAGTACTTC. Translated, it gives CASSDLAGDYEQYF.